What follows is one T cell receptor beta chain and its context. As yet, its antigen is unknown. The data were produced by immunoSEQ multiplex PCR, yet TCRdb's version contains in-frame clones alone and is incomplete. The repertoire has tens of thousands of clones, approximately 96% of them found once; the top ten carry roughly 1.5%. The data stem from a study of cytomegalovirus exposure and HLA in healthy donors. Study-wide findings and caveats: Cytomegalovirus-associated TCR beta chains were listed, numbering 150 to 200.

This CDR3 region has 15 residues. V lost 7 bases, J lost 6 bases, and 13 bases stayed unmatched. Germline CDR1 is SGHRS and CDR2 is YFSETQ. The chain couples TRBV5-1 to TRBJ2-3, with TRBD2 identical over 8 bases. The receptor's source is a woman younger than 35 in good health and CMV-seropositive. Sample: PBMCs. The DNA for the CDR3 is TGCGCCAGCTCCACGAGCGGGAGCGATGGGGATACGCAGTATTTT. Its protein product is CASSTSGSDGDTQYF.